This TCR beta chain was documented in a study of patients and donors after allogeneic stem cell transplantation. TCRdb re-called the RT-PCR reads with MiXCR, one entry per CDR3 protein. The sample holds roughly 230,000 distinct CDR3 sequences, 13% to 15% seen once. This clonotype was observed many times. This clonotype was sampled from a human donor who was either an allogeneic HSCT recipient or a stem cell or donor lymphocyte infusion donor (not recorded which). It is not recorded whose cells these are; they may come from a transplant donor. Sequencing input: blood, either unsorted or a sorted T cell fraction (not recorded which).

The CDR3 coding sequence is TGTGCCAGCAGTATCGGACAGGGAAATTCACCCCTCCACTTT. Translating gives CASSIGQGNSPLHF. J is TRBJ1-6 and V is TRBV12-3 or TRBV12-4, with 8 bases that match TRBD1. The CDR3 has 14 amino acids. With V trimmed by 5 bases and J by 7 bases, 4 bases remained unmatched.